The text below deals with one T cell receptor beta chain. These data belong to a study of control samples from healthy donors and cancer patients. Here immunoSEQ multiplex PCR was the method, and the copy in TCRdb shows in-frame clones only, minus some. The table lists some 150,000 clones, around 90% of them singletons, with 6% to 9% in the top ten. The germline V gene encodes CDR1 SEHNR and CDR2 FQNEAQ (reference sequence). The CDR3 runs to 12 residues. V lost 4 bases and J lost 4, with 8 bases in between. The chain links TRBV7-9 to TRBJ2-7, with D perhaps assigned TRBD1 or TRBD2 (5 bases each). This clonotype was obtained from a young man in good health. The sequenced sample was blood. Here the CDR3 reads CASSWDGYEQYF. CDR3 DNA: TGTGCCAGCAGCTGGGACGGTTACGAGCAGTACTTC.